The following is a T cell receptor beta chain sequence with its context. What it binds is not known. The sample originates from a study of vaccination and CD4 T cells after COVID-19. Germline CDR1 is SNHLY and CDR2 is FYNNEI. V gave up 5 bases and J gave up 2 bases; unmatched junction bases: 6. The CDR3 extends over 15 amino acids. Treatment denoted: 10-day PBMC culture with coronavirus spike peptide pools or control peptides (ViraFEST assay). Cultured CD4+ T-cell DNA underwent Oncomine TCR Beta short-read sequencing. Genomic DNA extraction was carried out from cultured CD4+ T cells. TCRdb reanalysed the PCR reads using MiXCR and keeps one entry per CDR3 protein. The sample includes some 23,000 distinct CDR3 sequences, over 60% of them seen just once.

The chain employs TRBV2 and TRBJ1-2; TRBD1 matches at 9 bases. The sequencing here drew on CD4+ T cells from blood, cultured in vitro, taken after SARS-CoV-2 vaccination. The sequence was collected from a human donor who received a COVID-19 vaccine. In DNA form, the CDR3 reads TGTGCCAGCAGTACAACAGGGGGCTTCAACTATGGCTACACCTTC. It specifies CASSTTGGFNYGYTF.